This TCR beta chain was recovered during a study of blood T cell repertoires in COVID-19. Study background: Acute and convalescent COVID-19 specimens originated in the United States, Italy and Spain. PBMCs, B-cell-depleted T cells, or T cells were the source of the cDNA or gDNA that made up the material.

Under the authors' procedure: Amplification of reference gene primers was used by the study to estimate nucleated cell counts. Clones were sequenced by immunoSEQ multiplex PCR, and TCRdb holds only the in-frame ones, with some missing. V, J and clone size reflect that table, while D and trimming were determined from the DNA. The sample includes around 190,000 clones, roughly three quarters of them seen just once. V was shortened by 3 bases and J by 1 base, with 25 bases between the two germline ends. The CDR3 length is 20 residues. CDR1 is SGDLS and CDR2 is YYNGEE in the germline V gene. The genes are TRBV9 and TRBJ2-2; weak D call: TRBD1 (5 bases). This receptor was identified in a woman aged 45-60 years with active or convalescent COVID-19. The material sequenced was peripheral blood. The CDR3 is CASSDPSSDSLWGNTGELFF. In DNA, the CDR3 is TGTGCCAGCAGCGACCCCTCCTCTGACAGTCTGTGGGGGAACACCGGGGAGCTGTTTTTT. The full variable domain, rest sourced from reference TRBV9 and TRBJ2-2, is DSGVTQTPKHLITATGQRVTLRCSPRSGDLSVYWYQQSLDQGLQFLIQYYNGEERAKGNILERFSAQQFPDLHSELNLSSLELGDSALYFCASSDPSSDSLWGNTGELFFGEGSRLTVL.